Reported below is one T cell receptor beta chain. Study processing details: Reference gene primer amplification gave estimated nucleated cell counts. Sequenced by immunoSEQ multiplex PCR; TCRdb stores in-frame clones only, minus some. D and trimming come from the DNA, and the V and J calls and clone size come from that table. The sample yields 250,000 to 350,000 clones, approximately 92% seen once. Germline V gives CDR1 SGHVS, CDR2 FNYEAQ. This CDR3 region has 15 residues. Trimming pared 1 base from V and 1 base from J, leaving 10 bases between. These data originate in a study of blood T cell repertoires in COVID-19. The overall study: Samples of COVID-19 (acute and convalescent) were obtained from the United States, Italy and Spain. T cells, B-cell-depleted T cells, or PBMCs supplied cDNA or gDNA.

Two consecutive negative NP/OP PCR tests, clearance, or resolved symptoms defined Cohort 3 recovery. Sequencing used PBMCs or T cells enriched from blood (not recorded which). The source of this sequence is a woman aged 25 to 39 who had recovered from COVID-19. The V and J genes are TRBV7-6 and TRBJ1-1, with a tentative D call TRBD1 (5 bases). This chain's CDR3 is CASSLGYRGNTEAFF. The CDR3 region has the DNA TGTGCCAGCAGCTTAGGATATAGGGGGAACACTGAAGCTTTCTTT.